This TCR beta chain was observed in a study of OX40 agonist ivuxolimab in advanced cancers. General study results and limits: Mean expanded clone counts were higher in CD8+ than CD4+ T cells. Clonal expansion in partial responders at 0.1-3.0 mg/kg ranked among the lowest.

Here immunoSEQ multiplex PCR was the method, and the copy in TCRdb shows in-frame clones only, minus some. The table shows tens of thousands of clones, with approximately 87% occurring only once. This CDR3 has 14 amino acids. Per the germline V gene, CDR1 is SGHNT and CDR2 is YYREEE (reference sequence). With V trimmed by 9 bases and J by 7 bases, 14 bases remained unmatched. Points on this clone: Its specificity is unknown.

The sequencing here drew on CD4+ or CD8+ T cells sorted from blood, taken in a trial of the OX40 agonist ivuxolimab. This receptor was obtained from an adult with an advanced solid tumor such as melanoma, head and neck, liver or kidney cancer. The chain employs TRBV5-4 and TRBJ1-2, with 8 bases aligning to TRBD1. CDR3 DNA sequence: TGTGCCACCTCTATACCAGGGGGCTTGAGTGGCTACACCTTC. Translating gives CATSIPGGLSGYTF.